Reported below is one TCR beta chain. Its target is not known. V was trimmed by 0 bases and J by 4 bases, leaving 10 bases between them. This CDR3 is built from 14 residues. Germline CDR1 is SGHRS and CDR2 is YFSETQ. Here immunoSEQ multiplex PCR was the method, and the copy in TCRdb shows in-frame clones only, minus some. The table includes about 64,000 clones, 77% detected once. This record belongs to a study of pediatric ulcerative colitis. Study-level points and caveats: A couple of patients had blood samples with substantially reduced template counts.

The chain combines TRBV5-1 with TRBJ1-2; D gene unclear. This receptor was taken from a boy under 18 with moderate ulcerative colitis. The source material was blood. The CDR3 bases are TGCGCCAGCAGCTTGGTAGCGGCTTTCTATGGCTACACCTTC. This encodes CASSLVAAFYGYTF.